What follows are 32 T cell receptor beta chains derived from one specimen sequenced in a study of identical twins (TCRdb year 2016). Library construction relied on 5' RACE. Sequencing used an Illumina HiSeq 2000. The public reads were quality trimmed at Q25 with fastp and then assembled into clones with MiXCR by TCRdb, keeping productive beta chains. Identical CDR3 protein sequences are pooled into one entry, listed with their most common genes and DNA. The sample contains about 150,000 distinct CDR3 sequences, around 3.5% of them found a single time. The ten largest clones represent 7% to 10% of the sample. The sample comprised memory T cells sorted from blood. According to the study, the label for this sample's cell subset or site signals: CD45RO+ enriched T cells. These receptors were taken from a man between 18 and 35 years old in good health.

This clonotype was found a few times. The rearrangement joins TRBV24-1 to TRBJ2-2, with D perhaps TRBD1 (6 bases). Germline V gene lookup returns CDR1 KGHDR and CDR2 SFDVKD. This CDR3 has 15 residues. V was cut by 9 bases and J by 5 bases, with 18 bases left in between. This CDR3 reads CATCSQGTNTGELFF. The CDR3 bases are TGTGCCACCTGTTCCCAGGGGACCAATACCGGGGAGCTGTTTTTT.

At least ten counts were recorded for this clonotype. J is TRBJ2-1 and V is TRBV20-1, with D possibly matching TRBD1 (5 bases). Germline V gene sequence: CDR1 DFQATT, CDR2 SNEGSKA (reference sequence). The V gene lost 0 bases and the J gene lost 4 bases, with 10 bases spanning the gap. The CDR3 loop spans 14 amino acids. The DNA of the CDR3 is TGCAGTGCTAGAGACGAACAGGTTTACAATGAGCAGTTCTTC. Amino acid sequence: CSARDEQVYNEQFF.

In its sample, this clonotype was seen many times. The CDR3 sequence is CSATGQGLGYTF. The DNA of the CDR3 is TGCAGCGCCACAGGACAGGGCTTAGGCTACACCTTC. This chain uses TRBV29-1 with TRBJ1-2; 8 bases match TRBD1. Germline V lookup: CDR1 SQVTM, CDR2 ANQGSEA. Trimming took 7 bases from V and 8 from J; bases not matched to a gene: 9. CDR3 length equals 12 residues.

This sequence joins TRBV6-5 and TRBJ1-3, with a possible D match to TRBD1 (5 bases). Germline CDR1 MNHEY, CDR2 SVGAGI. The CDR3 has 15 residues. V lost 2 bases and J lost 0, with 8 bases in between. The DNA of the CDR3 is TGTGCCAGCAGTTACGGGGCGACCTCTGGAAACACCATATATTTT. It is translated as CASSYGATSGNTIYF.

This clonotype was detected ten times or more. The chain recombines TRBV5-1 with TRBJ2-7; D tentatively reads TRBD1 or TRBD2 (7 bases each). The CDR3 consists of 18 residues. Trimming left V 4 bases short and J 0 bases short, with 23 bases between. In germline, CDR1 is SGHRS, CDR2 YFSETQ. The CDR3, as DNA: TGCGCCAGCAGCAAGGGACAGCAACTCGGGGGGAGCTCCTACGAGCAGTACTTC. It is translated as CASSKGQQLGGSSYEQYF.

This clonotype has ten or more counts. This chain links TRBV7-9 with TRBJ2-1; D might be TRBD2 (6 bases). V lost 4 bases to trimming and J lost 13 bases, with 17 bases between them. Germline lookup yields CDR1 SEHNR and CDR2 FQNEAQ (reference sequence). The CDR3 length is 13 residues. This CDR3 is CASSSGTPSGQFF. CDR3 DNA sequence: TGTGCCAGCAGCTCCGGGACTCCCTCGGGCCAGTTCTTC.

This clonotype was counted a few times. The chain employs TRBV20-1 and TRBJ2-5, with D possibly being TRBD1 (5 bases). This CDR3 has 13 amino acids. Per germline, CDR1 DFQATT and CDR2 SNEGSKA (reference sequence). V dropped 0 bases and J dropped 6 bases, with 11 bases sitting between them. As DNA, the CDR3 is TGCAGTGCTAGAGATTTGGGGCCCCAGACCCAGTACTTC. This sequence encodes CSARDLGPQTQYF.

This clonotype was recorded at least ten times. The chain uses TRBV4-1 and TRBJ2-5; D unresolved. Germline V CDR1 and CDR2: MGHRA, YSYEKL. This CDR3 contains 19 residues. Deletions cut 4 bases from V and 2 bases from J, with 26 bases between. The DNA for the CDR3 is TGCGCCAGCAGCCCCTATGACGACGGCTGGGGTTTTGGTCAAGAGACCCAGTACTTC. This gives the protein CASSPYDDGWGFGQETQYF.

This clonotype occurred many times. The chain employs TRBV27 and TRBJ2-5, with 12 nucleotides matching TRBD2. The CDR3 spans 18 residues. V trimming: 10 bases; J trimming: 3 bases; junction bases outside the gene matches: 18. Germline assignment: CDR1 MNHEY and CDR2 SMNVEV (reference sequence). CDR3 region: CATRREGMRTSGKETQYF. CDR3 nucleotides: TGTGCCACGCGGAGGGAGGGGATGAGGACTAGCGGGAAAGAGACCCAGTACTTC.

Notes on this clonotype: This may come from a read error, since a much larger clone is one base off. This sequence joins TRBV20-1 and TRBJ2-7; no clear D. The germline V gene has CDR1 DFQATT and CDR2 SNEGSKA (reference sequence). V dropped 6 bases and J dropped 4 bases, with 13 bases sitting between them. The CDR3 is made up of 12 amino acids. The CDR3 nucleotides are TGCAGTGCCCCCACCGACGGTTACGAGCAGTACTTC. It encodes CSAPTDGYEQYF.

This clonotype was observed at least ten times. This rearrangement joins TRBV5-1 to TRBJ2-1; 13 nucleotides agree with TRBD2. This CDR3 comprises 16 residues. The V gene end was trimmed by 0 bases and the J gene end by 9 bases; junction bases not matched to a gene: 6. Germline CDR1 SGHRS, CDR2 YFSETQ. CDR3 DNA sequence: TGCGCCAGCAGCTTGGAGAGGACTAGCGGGAGTGGTGAGCAGTTCTTC. This encodes CASSLERTSGSGEQFF.

This clonotype has a handful of counts. The chain recombines TRBV27 with TRBJ1-1; 9 nucleotides agree with TRBD1. The CDR3 sequence is 13 residues long. With V trimmed by 5 bases and J by 10 bases, 8 bases remained unmatched. Germline CDR1 and CDR2: MNHEY and SMNVEV (reference sequence). The chain's CDR3 is CASSQQGAYRAFF. The CDR3, as DNA: TGTGCCAGCAGTCAACAGGGGGCGTATAGAGCTTTCTTT.

This clonotype has a count of ten or more. The chain combines TRBV20-1 with TRBJ2-7; the match to TRBD2 covers 7 bases. CDR1 is DFQATT and CDR2 is SNEGSKA in the germline V gene (reference sequence). Germline trimming cut 3 bases from V and 3 bases from J; bases unmatched to any gene: 8. CDR3 length: 14 amino acids. For the CDR3, the DNA is TGCAGTGCTAGTGGGCGGGAGAGGGGCTACGAGCAGTACTTC. Translation: CSASGRERGYEQYF.

Ten or more counts support this clonotype. Here the CDR3 reads CASSLAGGRLPGELFF. The CDR3 DNA reads as TGTGCCAGCAGTTTAGCGGGCGGGCGTCTTCCCGGGGAGCTGTTTTTT. The chain uses TRBV12-3 or TRBV12-4 and TRBJ2-2; maybe TRBD2 (5 bases). Trimming shortened V by 0 bases and J by 6 bases, and 14 bases separated the two germline ends. The CDR3 has 16 residues.

This clonotype has a count of ten or more. V is TRBV4-2 and J is TRBJ2-1, with TRBD2 matching 7 bases. The CDR3 loop spans 16 amino acids. Germline CDR1 and CDR2: LGHNA and YNFKEQ. V lost 1 base and J lost 9; bases outside the gene matches: 12. CDR3 DNA: TGTGCCAGCAGCCAAGCCCTGAGGGAGGGCCTTGGTGAGCAGTTCTTC. Its translation: CASSQALREGLGEQFF.

This clonotype was observed at least ten times. V and J are TRBV6-1 and TRBJ1-3; D unresolved. Trimming left V 6 bases short and J 3 bases short, with 15 bases between. The CDR3 is made up of 15 amino acids. CDR1 and CDR2 (germline): MNHNS, SASEGT. The CDR3 reads CASREGVSGGNTIYF. CDR3 bases: TGTGCCAGCAGGGAGGGAGTGAGTGGTGGAAACACCATATATTTT.

Many counts were recorded for this clonotype. This sequence joins TRBV11-2 and TRBJ2-5, with D tentatively TRBD1 (6 bases). From germline, CDR1 is SGHAT and CDR2 FQNNGV. The CDR3 covers 16 residues. V shed 5 bases and J shed 0 bases, with 16 bases lying between them. The CDR3, as DNA: TGTGCCAGCAGCCCGCTTAGGACAGTGTACCAAGAGACCCAGTACTTC. As protein: CASSPLRTVYQETQYF.

About this clonotype itself: A much bigger clone sits one base away, suggesting this may be a read error. The rearrangement uses TRBV27 and TRBJ2-5; D unclear. V gave up 1 base and J gave up 5 bases, with 11 bases separating them. The CDR3 sequence is 14 residues long. CDR1 MNHEY and CDR2 SMNVEV come from the germline V gene (reference sequence). The CDR3 nucleotides read TGTGCCAGCAGTTTATTGTGGGGTGGGGAGACCCAGTACTTC. This codes for CASSLLWGGETQYF.

This clonotype was seen ten or more times. The chain has TRBV5-1 and TRBJ1-1; D gene unclear. Trimming shortened V by 4 bases and J by 0 bases, and 19 bases separated the two germline ends. This CDR3 contains 17 residues. From germline, CDR1 is SGHRS and CDR2 YFSETQ. This CDR3 reads CASSLQAWGGMNTEAFF. CDR3 nucleotides: TGCGCCAGCAGCCTTCAGGCCTGGGGTGGGATGAACACTGAAGCTTTCTTT.

This clonotype was detected only a few times. The rearrangement uses TRBV30 and TRBJ1-1, with 8 bases matching TRBD1. V shed 8 bases, J shed 3 bases, and the junction held 8 bases outside the gene matches. CDR1 and CDR2 (germline): GTSNPN, SVGIG (reference sequence). CDR3 size: 13 residues. CDR3 loop: CAGNRGGDTEAFF. The DNA for the CDR3 is TGTGCCGGAAACAGGGGGGGAGACACTGAAGCTTTCTTT.

In its sample, this clonotype was seen many times. The V and J genes are TRBV20-1 and TRBJ2-7; weak D call: TRBD2 (7 bases). The CDR3 is 14 amino acids. Germline lookup yields CDR1 DFQATT and CDR2 SNEGSKA (reference sequence). Trimming pared 0 bases from V and 5 bases from J, leaving 14 bases between. The CDR3 loop is CSARDLGGPDEQYF. CDR3 DNA sequence: TGCAGTGCTAGAGACCTGGGGGGGCCTGACGAGCAGTACTTC.

This clonotype was seen repeatedly, ten times or more. V usage is TRBV12-3 or TRBV12-4 and J usage is TRBJ1-1; 9 positions agree with TRBD1. The CDR3 consists of 15 residues. V gave up 4 bases and J gave up 2 bases; unmatched junction bases: 5. The DNA for the CDR3 is TGTGCCAGCAGTTCAGGACAGGGGAGAAACACTGAAGCTTTCTTT. Residues: CASSSGQGRNTEAFF.

This clonotype was picked up many times. This rearrangement joins TRBV24-1 to TRBJ2-1; 12 nucleotides line up with TRBD2. Germline V gene lookup returns CDR1 KGHDR and CDR2 SFDVKD. The trim removed 7 bases at V and 7 bases at J, leaving 4 bases unmatched. The CDR3 loop spans 14 amino acids. The CDR3, as DNA: TGTGCCACCAGGACTAGCGGGAGTGGGAATGAGCAGTTCTTC. Translated, it gives CATRTSGSGNEQFF.

This clonotype occurred many times. The chain links TRBV5-1 to TRBJ2-2; either TRBD1 or TRBD2 may supply D (5 bases each). Per the germline V gene, CDR1 is SGHRS and CDR2 is YFSETQ. The CDR3 has 15 residues. Trimming removed 0 bases at V and 10 bases at J, with 16 bases between. CDR3: CASSLDGTDQEELFF. CDR3 DNA sequence: TGCGCCAGCAGCTTGGATGGGACCGACCAAGAGGAGCTGTTTTTT.

This clonotype was recorded many times. V gene TRBV20-1 combines with J gene TRBJ2-5, with D possibly called TRBD1 or TRBD2 (5 bases each). In germline, CDR1 is DFQATT, CDR2 SNEGSKA (reference sequence). V was pared by 6 bases and J by 4 bases, with 21 bases between. The CDR3 covers 15 residues. In DNA, the CDR3 is TGCAGTGCCGGCCTGGCAGGGACGTTGGGAGAGACCCAGTACTTC. This translates into CSAGLAGTLGETQYF.

Many counts were recorded for this clonotype. The V and J genes are TRBV7-9 and TRBJ2-7, with D unresolved. The CDR3 extends over 13 amino acids. From germline, CDR1 is SEHNR and CDR2 FQNEAQ (reference sequence). The V gene lost 5 bases and the J gene lost 2 bases, with 10 bases spanning the gap. CDR3: CASSGGSAYEQYV. The CDR3 region has the DNA TGTGCCAGCAGCGGCGGCAGTGCCTACGAGCAGTACGTC.

This clonotype was seen ten or more times. The chain recombines TRBV20-1 with TRBJ2-3; 11 nucleotides agree with TRBD2. Germline V lookup: CDR1 DFQATT, CDR2 SNEGSKA (reference sequence). This CDR3 is 13 amino acids long. Trimming cost V 8 bases and J 1 base; bases outside gene matches: 2. This CDR3 is CSSGLAGTDTQYF. The CDR3 DNA reads as TGCAGTTCGGGACTAGCGGGCACAGATACGCAGTATTTT.

This clonotype was seen repeatedly, ten times or more. The CDR3 loop reads CASSPLRATNEQFF. In DNA, the CDR3 is TGTGCCAGCAGCCCCCTCCGCGCTACTAATGAGCAGTTCTTC. The V gene is TRBV11-3, the J gene TRBJ2-1; D call uncertain. Germline CDR1 reads SGHNT; CDR2 reads YENEEA. The CDR3 is made up of 14 amino acids. Trimming cost V 5 bases and J 7 bases, with 15 bases left between them. Supplemented by reference TRBV11-3 and TRBJ2-1, the full variable domain reads EAGVVQSPRYKIIEKKQPVAFWCNPISGHNTLYWYLQNLGQGPELLIRYENEEAVDDSQLPKDRFSAERLKGVDSTLKIQPAELGDSAVYLCASSPLRATNEQFFGPGTRLTVL.

Ten or more counts support this clonotype. The V and J genes are TRBV10-2 and TRBJ2-7; 8 bases agree with TRBD2. CDR1 WSHSY and CDR2 SAAADI come from the germline V gene. This CDR3 is built from 14 residues. V shed 7 bases, J shed 4 bases, and the junction held 9 bases outside the gene matches. The CDR3 coding sequence is TGCGCCAGCAAGTACGCACTAGCGGTGTACGAGCAGTACTTC. Protein sequence: CASKYALAVYEQYF.

This clonotype has at least ten counts. The chain recombines TRBV18 with TRBJ1-4; 8 bases match TRBD1. Trimming at V came to 8 bases and at J to 2 bases, leaving 7 bases not matched to a gene. The CDR3 has 15 amino acids. Germline V gene sequence: CDR1 KGHSH, CDR2 LQKENI. CDR3 loop: CASQGQGITNEKLFF. CDR3 in DNA: TGTGCCAGCCAAGGACAGGGAATCACTAATGAAAAACTGTTTTTT.

This clonotype was recorded many times. V gene TRBV29-1 combines with J gene TRBJ1-1; 8 bases match TRBD1. V was pared by 7 bases and J by 1 base, with 8 bases of the junction left unmatched. From germline, CDR1 is SQVTM and CDR2 ANQGSEA. The CDR3 spans 14 residues. CDR3 protein: CSARRQGSNTEAFF. As DNA, the CDR3 is TGCAGCGCCAGAAGACAGGGGTCGAACACTGAAGCTTTCTTT.

This clonotype was seen at least ten times. The rearrangement links TRBV10-3 to TRBJ2-1; 14 nucleotides match TRBD2. With 5 bases clipped from V and 6 bases from J, the junction kept 3 bases outside the gene matches. Germline values: CDR1 ENHRY, CDR2 SYGVKD. The CDR3 length is 15 residues. The CDR3: CAISPGTSGSNEQFF. CDR3 DNA: TGTGCCATCAGTCCGGGGACTAGCGGGAGCAATGAGCAGTTCTTC.